The clone carrying this T cell receptor (beta chain) appeared a few times. Its antigen is undetermined. The entry originates in a study of identical twins. One entry per CDR3 protein, called by TCRdb with MiXCR from the 5' RACE reads. The sample has hundreds of thousands of distinct CDR3 sequences, 20% to 25% seen once. Whole-study findings and limits: The presence of invariant MAIT and iNKT cells could partly confound analyses of zero-insertion sequences.

The CDR3 has 12 amino acids. Trimming left V 10 bases short and J 3 bases short, with 13 bases between. CDR1 MNHEY and CDR2 SVGAGI come from the germline V gene. These same records also appear under a second study, on T cells expressing NK-cell markers. That report notes: There were seven HCMV-seropositive donors and one seronegative donor among the eight sequenced. About 1.0-8% of CD8+ T cells in over five donors belonged to dominant NKG2C+ clonotypes.

The V call is TRBV6-5, the J call TRBJ2-7; D is perhaps TRBD1 or TRBD2 (5 bases each). Sequenced sample: PBMCs. This sequence was found in a woman aged 18-29 years in good health. CDR3 amino acids: CATLGDRYEQYF. The CDR3 DNA reads as TGTGCCACCCTAGGGGACCGCTACGAGCAGTACTTC.